This is a list of T cell receptor beta chains from one sample in a study of T-cell reconstitution after alpha-beta-depleted transplantation in children. TCRdb analysed the PCR reads with MiXCR anew, one entry per CDR3 protein. The sample carries about 580,000 distinct CDR3 sequences, under 25% recorded once. The starting material was PBMCs, mostly from graft donor cells, obtained 360 days after TCRalphabeta/CD19-depleted stem cell transplant. These receptors all stem from a boy under two years old who had a stem cell transplant for acute myeloid leukemia, so the T cells may come from the graft donor. Both conserved end residues are part of each CDR3. The order of the fields is V gene, clone size, J gene, D gene, CDR3 DNA, CDR3 protein. D genes are given only for firm matches. Where a row states a size, it is once, few, many or the class of an expanded clone; other rows omit it.

v_gene: TRBV20-1
abundance: few
j_gene: TRBJ2-3
d_gene: TRBD1
CDR3nt: TGCAGTGCTAGAGATTTGGACAGGGGGTTCTCTACGCAGTATTTT
CDR3aa: CSARDLDRGFSTQYF

v_gene: TRBV12-3/TRBV12-4
abundance: NA
j_gene: TRBJ2-7
d_gene: TRBD1
CDR3nt: TGTACCAGCAGTTTTGAGGCGGGAAATACCGGGACAGGGGACTACGAGCAGTACTTC
CDR3aa: CTSSFEAGNTGTGDYEQYF

v_gene: TRBV5-1
abundance: NA
j_gene: TRBJ2-3
d_gene: NA
CDR3nt: TGCGCCAGCAACTCCTACAGGGATAGCACAGATACGCAGTATTTT
CDR3aa: CASNSYRDSTDTQYF

v_gene: TRBV5-1
abundance: many
j_gene: TRBJ2-1
d_gene: NA
CDR3nt: TGCGCCAGCAGCTTGGACTCCGGGACAAAAAACTCCTACAATGAGCAGTTCTTC
CDR3aa: CASSLDSGTKNSYNEQFF

v_gene: TRBV20-1
abundance: many
j_gene: TRBJ2-5
d_gene: TRBD2
CDR3nt: TGCAGTGCTCTGGTAGCGGGGGGTATAGAAGAGACCCAGTACTTC
CDR3aa: CSALVAGGIEETQYF

v_gene: TRBV20-1
abundance: NA
j_gene: TRBJ2-5
d_gene: NA
CDR3nt: TGCAGTGCTACCTCCGGGTGGCAAGAGACCCAGTACTTC
CDR3aa: CSATSGWQETQYF

v_gene: TRBV12-3/TRBV12-4
abundance: few
j_gene: TRBJ2-5
d_gene: NA
CDR3nt: TGTGCCAGCAGAAGGACAGAGGAAGAGACCCAGTACTTC
CDR3aa: CASRRTEEETQYF

v_gene: TRBV27
abundance: many
j_gene: TRBJ2-3
d_gene: TRBD2
CDR3nt: TGTGCCAGCAGTCCCCGGACTAGCGGTTACACAGATACGCAGTATTTT
CDR3aa: CASSPRTSGYTDTQYF

v_gene: TRBV2
abundance: many
j_gene: TRBJ2-2
d_gene: NA
CDR3nt: TGTGCCAGCAGTGATAACGTAGCTCAACTCACCGGGGAGCTGTTTTTT
CDR3aa: CASSDNVAQLTGELFF

v_gene: TRBV12-3/TRBV12-4
abundance: few
j_gene: TRBJ2-1
d_gene: TRBD2
CDR3nt: TGTGCCAGCACCCCTGTGAGCGGGGGGCTTAATGAGCAGTTCTTC
CDR3aa: CASTPVSGGLNEQFF

v_gene: TRBV6-5
abundance: NA
j_gene: TRBJ1-5
d_gene: NA
CDR3nt: TGTGCCAGCAGTTACGGTCGAAATCAGCCCCAGCATTTT
CDR3aa: CASSYGRNQPQHF

v_gene: TRBV4-1
abundance: NA
j_gene: TRBJ2-1
d_gene: NA
CDR3nt: TGCGCCAGCAGGGACGGCCACAATGAGCAGTTCTTC
CDR3aa: CASRDGHNEQFF

v_gene: TRBV29-1
abundance: many
j_gene: TRBJ2-5
d_gene: TRBD1
CDR3nt: TGCAGCGTCGGACAGGTTATACGCCAAGAGACCCAGTACTTC
CDR3aa: CSVGQVIRQETQYF

v_gene: TRBV20-1
abundance: NA
j_gene: TRBJ1-6
d_gene: NA
CDR3nt: TGCAGTGCTAGAGATGCCGGGATTAATTCACCCCTCCACTTT
CDR3aa: CSARDAGINSPLHF

v_gene: TRBV12-3/TRBV12-4
abundance: many
j_gene: TRBJ1-5
d_gene: NA
CDR3nt: TGTGCCAGCAGTTACAGTAGCAATCAGCCCCAGCATTTT
CDR3aa: CASSYSSNQPQHF

v_gene: TRBV20-1
abundance: many
j_gene: TRBJ1-5
d_gene: NA
CDR3nt: TGCAGTGCGCTCGGGGACCTAGGCAATCAGCCCCAGCATTTT
CDR3aa: CSALGDLGNQPQHF

v_gene: TRBV27
abundance: many
j_gene: TRBJ2-1
d_gene: TRBD1
CDR3nt: TGTGCCAGCAGTCTTGGGACAGGGTTTTACAATGAGCAGTTCTTC
CDR3aa: CASSLGTGFYNEQFF

v_gene: TRBV7-9
abundance: many
j_gene: TRBJ2-2
d_gene: NA
CDR3nt: TGTGCCAGCAGCTTAGTAGAATGGACAGCGACCGGGGAGCTGTTTTTT
CDR3aa: CASSLVEWTATGELFF

v_gene: TRBV24-1
abundance: many
j_gene: TRBJ2-5
d_gene: NA
CDR3nt: TGTGCCACCAGTGAAGCAGGCGTCCCTTTAGAAGAGACCCAGTACTTC
CDR3aa: CATSEAGVPLEETQYF

v_gene: TRBV9
abundance: NA
j_gene: TRBJ2-7
d_gene: TRBD2
CDR3nt: TGTGCCAGCAGCCGGACCGGGACTAGCGGCTACGAGCAGTACTTC
CDR3aa: CASSRTGTSGYEQYF

v_gene: TRBV6-5
abundance: few
j_gene: TRBJ2-5
d_gene: TRBD2
CDR3nt: TGTGCCAGCAGTTACACCACCGGACTAGCGGGGGGGCCGGGAGAGACCCAGTACTTC
CDR3aa: CASSYTTGLAGGPGETQYF

v_gene: TRBV20-1
abundance: few
j_gene: TRBJ2-3
d_gene: TRBD1
CDR3nt: TGCAGTGCTCAACCCGGGACAGGGGCTGCAGATACGCAGTATTTT
CDR3aa: CSAQPGTGAADTQYF

v_gene: TRBV20-1
abundance: NA
j_gene: TRBJ2-3
d_gene: TRBD2
CDR3nt: TGCAGTGCTAGAGATCAGGCGAGCGGGGCAGATACGCAGTATTTT
CDR3aa: CSARDQASGADTQYF

v_gene: TRBV20-1
abundance: few
j_gene: TRBJ2-7
d_gene: TRBD1
CDR3nt: TGCAGTGCAGGCCGGGACAGGCCTTCCTACGAGCAGTACTTC
CDR3aa: CSAGRDRPSYEQYF

v_gene: TRBV7-6
abundance: few
j_gene: TRBJ1-1
d_gene: NA
CDR3nt: TGTGCCAGCAGCTTAACTCCCAGGGAGAACACTGAAGCTTTCTTT
CDR3aa: CASSLTPRENTEAFF

v_gene: TRBV27
abundance: NA
j_gene: TRBJ2-4
d_gene: NA
CDR3nt: TGTGCCAGCAGTTTATGGCAGGGAGGAAACATTCAGTACTTC
CDR3aa: CASSLWQGGNIQYF

v_gene: TRBV10-3
abundance: NA
j_gene: TRBJ1-2
d_gene: TRBD1
CDR3nt: TGTGCCATCAGTGGGACGAAACAGGGGTACACCTTC
CDR3aa: CAISGTKQGYTF

v_gene: TRBV5-1
abundance: many
j_gene: TRBJ2-3
d_gene: TRBD1
CDR3nt: TGCGCCAGCAGCCTGGACAGGGCTAGCACAGATACGCAGTATTTT
CDR3aa: CASSLDRASTDTQYF

v_gene: TRBV6-1
abundance: NA
j_gene: TRBJ1-1
d_gene: NA
CDR3nt: TGTGCCAGCAGCCGGGGACTCCGGAACACTGAAGCTTTCTTT
CDR3aa: CASSRGLRNTEAFF

v_gene: TRBV29-1
abundance: few
j_gene: TRBJ1-4
d_gene: NA
CDR3nt: TGCAGCGTTCGTAAACAGGCGGTAGAAAAACTGTTTTTT
CDR3aa: CSVRKQAVEKLFF

v_gene: TRBV30
abundance: many
j_gene: TRBJ2-7
d_gene: NA
CDR3nt: TGTGCCGGAGGTCTTAACCGCTACGAGCAGTACTTC
CDR3aa: CAGGLNRYEQYF

v_gene: TRBV7-2
abundance: NA
j_gene: TRBJ2-1
d_gene: NA
CDR3nt: TGTGCCAGCAGCTTAGCGCCCCGGGGGGAGCAGTTCTTC
CDR3aa: CASSLAPRGEQFF

v_gene: TRBV20-1
abundance: NA
j_gene: TRBJ1-1
d_gene: NA
CDR3nt: TGCAGTGCTAGAGATCGAGTACTGAACACTGAAGCTTTCTTT
CDR3aa: CSARDRVLNTEAFF

v_gene: TRBV20-1
abundance: many
j_gene: TRBJ2-3
d_gene: NA
CDR3nt: TGCAGTGCTAGAGATGTCCCGGGACACTTACGGGCAGATACGCAGTATTTT
CDR3aa: CSARDVPGHLRADTQYF

v_gene: TRBV11-2
abundance: many
j_gene: TRBJ2-2
d_gene: NA
CDR3nt: TGTGCCAGCAGCCACAACAGGGATCCCGGGGAGCTGTTTTTT
CDR3aa: CASSHNRDPGELFF

v_gene: TRBV28
abundance: NA
j_gene: TRBJ2-6
d_gene: TRBD1
CDR3nt: TGTGCCAGCTGGGGCCACATGCGGGACAGGGGATCTGGGGCCAACGTCCTGACTTTC
CDR3aa: CASWGHMRDRGSGANVLTF

v_gene: TRBV5-1
abundance: NA
j_gene: TRBJ2-3
d_gene: NA
CDR3nt: TGCGCCAGCAGCTTGGAGGCAGGTCAGGATACGCAGTATTTT
CDR3aa: CASSLEAGQDTQYF

v_gene: TRBV7-6
abundance: NA
j_gene: TRBJ1-2
d_gene: NA
CDR3nt: TGTGCCAGCAGCTTATCCCAGGGGACTAACTATGGCTACACCTTC
CDR3aa: CASSLSQGTNYGYTF

v_gene: TRBV20-1
abundance: NA
j_gene: TRBJ1-5
d_gene: NA
CDR3nt: TGCAGTGCTAGAGCCGGGTACCTCGGGGCCCAGCATTTT
CDR3aa: CSARAGYLGAQHF

v_gene: TRBV23-1
abundance: NA
j_gene: TRBJ2-1
d_gene: NA
CDR3nt: TGCGCCAGCCAGTTACCGGGACCTCCGTACAATGAGCAGTTCTTC
CDR3aa: CASQLPGPPYNEQFF

v_gene: TRBV5-4
abundance: NA
j_gene: TRBJ2-7
d_gene: TRBD1
CDR3nt: TGTGCCAGCAGCCAGGGACAGGGCTACCACGAGCAGTACTTC
CDR3aa: CASSQGQGYHEQYF